What follows is one TCR beta chain and its context. This specimen belongs to a study of blood T cell repertoires in COVID-19. TCRdb's table, derived via immunoSEQ multiplex PCR, lists solely in-frame clones and lacks some. The repertoire consists of around 340,000 clones, with approximately 82% occurring once and the leading ten covering approximately 3.1%. This CDR3 comprises 16 residues. The V gene's germline CDR1 is MNHEY and CDR2 SMNVEV (reference sequence). Between the trimmed V and J ends, which lost 4 bases and 0 bases, there was a span of 10 bases. Sequenced material: peripheral blood. V gene TRBV27 combines with J gene TRBJ1-6; D not certain. The TCR was taken from a man aged 25 to 40 with active or convalescent COVID-19. The CDR3 DNA reads TGTGCCAGCAGTTCCCCCCATAGCTCCTATAATTCACCCCTCCACTTT. Protein product: CASSSPHSSYNSPLHF.